The 20 T cell receptor beta chains in this list originate from one sample, sequenced in a study of blood T cell repertoires in COVID-19 (dated by TCRdb to the early 2020s). The library was generated by the immunoSEQ multiplex PCR assay. TCRdb provides this immuneACCESS table in a form limited to in-frame rearrangements. Some clones are lacking; in checked studies, under half of them reflect an unresolved V gene, and why the rest are absent is not known. The sample table holds 95,000 to 150,000 clones, of which over 65% were seen once. The ten largest clones add up to 4.5% of the sample. Sequenced: peripheral blood. These receptors came from a woman in her 70s with acute or convalescent COVID-19.

This clone showed up just once. This chain connects TRBV6-1 to TRBJ2-7; D is perhaps TRBD1 (5 bases). The germline V and J ends were trimmed by 3 bases and 1 base, with 10 bases remaining between them. Germline CDR1 MNHNS, CDR2 SASEGT. There are 14 residues in the CDR3. CDR3 bases: TGTGCCAGCAGTGACAGGGCCGCATCCTACGAGCAGTACGTC. Amino acids: CASSDRAASYEQYV.

The sample holds one count of this clone. This rearrangement joins TRBV7-7 to TRBJ2-5, with 7 bases aligning to TRBD2. The germline V gene has CDR1 SSHAT and CDR2 FNYEAQ (reference sequence). Trimming cost V 4 bases and J 4 bases; bases outside gene matches: 9. This CDR3 has 15 residues. The CDR3: CASSSMAGARETQYF. CDR3 nucleotides: TGTGCCAGCAGCTCCATGGCGGGAGCCCGAGAGACCCAGTACTTC.

The chain joins TRBV4-3 to TRBJ2-1; D is perhaps TRBD2 (6 bases). This CDR3 contains 17 residues. Germline V gene lookup returns CDR1 LGHNA and CDR2 YSLEER. V was trimmed by 0 bases and J by 2 bases, leaving 14 bases between them. The CDR3 coding sequence is TGCGCCAGCAGCCAAGATGGTAGCGGCCCGCCCTACAATGAGCAGTTCTTC. It specifies CASSQDGSGPPYNEQFF.

The chain links TRBV7-2 to TRBJ2-5, with D unresolved. Trimming took off 1 base at V and 1 base at J, with 7 bases between the two ends. This CDR3 has 14 amino acids. Germline V CDR1 and CDR2: SGHTA, FQGNSA. CDR3 DNA sequence: TGTGCCAGCAGCTTAGTCGCGGCCCAAGAGACCCAGTACTTC. It is translated as CASSLVAAQETQYF.

V is TRBV4-2 and J is TRBJ1-2; D is unclear. The ends were cut back, 2 bases at V and 4 bases at J, with 14 bases in the middle. The germline CDR1 and CDR2 sequences are LGHNA and YNFKEQ. The CDR3 runs to 15 residues. This CDR3 reads CASSQSGRETYGYTF. In DNA form, the CDR3 reads TGTGCCAGCAGCCAATCTGGGCGGGAGACCTATGGCTACACCTTC.

The gene calls are TRBV29-1 and TRBJ1-2, with 7 nucleotides matching TRBD1. V gave up 6 bases and J gave up 5 bases; unmatched junction bases: 9. The CDR3 runs to 13 residues. The germline V gene encodes CDR1 SQVTM and CDR2 ANQGSEA. The CDR3 sequence is CSVLAGTAYGYTF. The CDR3 DNA follows: TGCAGCGTCTTGGCGGGGACAGCGTATGGCTACACCTTC.

This clone was recorded only once. The J gene is TRBJ2-1, the V gene TRBV7-2; D is possibly TRBD2 (5 bases). CDR1 and CDR2 (germline): SGHTA, FQGNSA. V was cut by 6 bases and J by 6 bases, with 18 bases left in between. The CDR3 contains 15 residues. The CDR3 DNA follows: TGTGCCAGCAGTCTGCGGCCCGGGGTGGCCAATGAGCAGTTCTTC. Translating gives CASSLRPGVANEQFF. Filled out from reference TRBV7-2 and TRBJ2-1, the complete variable domain reads GAGVSQSPSNKVTEKGKDVELRCDPISGHTALYWYRQSLGQGLEFLIYFQGNSAPDKSGLPSDRFSAERTGGSVSTLTIQRTQQEDSAVYLCASSLRPGVANEQFFGPGTRLTVL.

The rearrangement links TRBV18 to TRBJ2-7, with D possibly being TRBD1 (6 bases). Between the trimmed V and J ends, which lost 3 bases and 2 bases, there was a span of 11 bases. The CDR3 consists of 14 residues. The V gene's germline CDR1 is KGHSH and CDR2 LQKENI. This CDR3 reads CASSPMDSPYEQYV. The CDR3, as DNA: TGTGCCAGCTCACCGATGGACAGTCCCTACGAGCAGTACGTC.

This rearrangement joins TRBV5-1 to TRBJ2-7; 7 bases match TRBD1. The CDR3 is made up of 15 amino acids. Germline CDR1 SGHRS, CDR2 YFSETQ. V shed 0 bases, J shed 3 bases, and the junction held 6 bases outside the gene matches. The CDR3 spells CASSLEGPGGYEQYF. The CDR3 nucleotides are TGCGCCAGCAGCTTGGAAGGACCAGGGGGCTACGAGCAGTACTTC.

The chain links TRBV5-6 to TRBJ2-4; D is possibly TRBD2 (5 bases). This CDR3 spans 17 amino acids. Per germline, CDR1 SGHDT and CDR2 YYEEEE. V lost 4 bases and J lost 1, with 18 bases in between. CDR3 residues: CASSGGLGAMAKNIQYF. The CDR3 nucleotides read TGTGCCAGCAGCGGCGGGCTCGGAGCTATGGCCAAAAACATTCAGTACTTC.

The gene calls are TRBV4-1 and TRBJ2-1; 16 nucleotides line up with TRBD2. CDR3 size: 16 residues. V dropped 3 bases and J dropped 7; count of bases not matched to a gene: 3. Looked up from germline, CDR1 is MGHRA and CDR2 is YSYEKL. Written as DNA, the CDR3 is TGCGCCAGCAGCCAGGGACTAGCGGGGGGGCGGAATGAGCAGTTCTTC. Protein sequence: CASSQGLAGGRNEQFF.

This rearrangement joins TRBV7-2 to TRBJ2-7; 7 bases line up with TRBD1. J lost 0 bases, V lost 7 bases, and 6 bases had no gene match. The CDR3 runs 14 residues. The V gene's germline CDR1 is SGHTA and CDR2 FQGNSA. The CDR3 here is CASKRDSSSYEQYF. In nucleotides, the CDR3 is TGTGCCAGCAAACGGGACAGCAGCTCCTACGAGCAGTACTTC.

This clone was seen more than once but under ten times. V usage is TRBV4-1 and J usage is TRBJ1-5; 9 bases map to TRBD1. CDR1 MGHRA and CDR2 YSYEKL come from the germline V gene. Trimming took 3 bases from V and 4 from J; bases not matched to a gene: 7. The CDR3 is made up of 16 amino acids. For the CDR3, the DNA is TGCGCCAGCAGCCAGGGACAGGGCAATTCAAATCAGCCCCAGCATTTT. It translates to CASSQGQGNSNQPQHF.

The chain links TRBV11-2 to TRBJ1-2, with 9 nucleotides matching TRBD1. The germline V gene has CDR1 SGHAT and CDR2 FQNNGV. This CDR3 is built from 15 residues. V lost 5 bases and J lost 5; bases outside the gene matches: 9. CDR3 DNA: TGTGCCAGCAGCCTAACTTCCGGGACAGGGTATGGCTACACCTTC. Protein: CASSLTSGTGYGYTF.

J is TRBJ1-3 and V is TRBV11-3; D ambiguous. The CDR3 contains 15 residues. Deletions cut 3 bases from V and 3 bases from J, with 12 bases between. Germline loops: CDR1 SGHNT, CDR2 YENEEA. The CDR3 coding sequence is TGTGCCAGCAGCTTGAGGGCTTCGGGTGGAAACACCATATATTTT. As protein: CASSLRASGGNTIYF.

The rearrangement links TRBV7-6 to TRBJ2-7, with D possibly TRBD2 on 6 matching bases. Germline V gene lookup returns CDR1 SGHVS and CDR2 FNYEAQ. The V end was cut by 4 bases, the J end by 3 bases, with 22 bases between. This CDR3 has 17 residues. CDR3 in amino acids: CASSSPNRVCGDYEQYV. The CDR3 region has the DNA TGTGCCAGCAGCTCCCCAAATAGGGTTTGCGGGGACTACGAGCAGTACGTC.

The DNA of the CDR3 is TGTGCCAGCAGCTTGGGACTAGCGGAACAAGAGACCCAGTACTTC. Amino acids: CASSLGLAEQETQYF. The chain employs TRBV5-4 and TRBJ2-5; 9 nucleotides agree with TRBD2. The CDR3 runs to 15 residues. J gave up 2 bases and V 0 bases, and 2 bases lay outside the gene matches. Germline V gene lookup returns CDR1 SGHNT and CDR2 YYREEE (reference sequence).

The chain combines TRBV27 with TRBJ2-3; 7 nucleotides align to TRBD2. Germline V CDR1 and CDR2: MNHEY, SMNVEV (reference sequence). This CDR3 has 14 residues. V was clipped by 4 bases and J by 2 bases; unmatched bases: 3. The CDR3 nucleotides are TGTGCCAGCAGTTATGGGACTAACACAGATACGCAGTATTTT. Translation: CASSYGTNTDTQYF.

V usage is TRBV5-1 and J usage is TRBJ1-1; 8 bases are a match to TRBD1. The CDR3 covers 13 residues. The J segment lost 5 bases and the V segment lost 2 bases, leaving 2 bases of the junction unmatched. Germline CDR1 and CDR2: SGHRS and YFSETQ. The CDR3 region is CASSFTGGTEAFF. CDR3 nucleotide sequence: TGCGCCAGCAGCTTTACAGGGGGAACTGAAGCTTTCTTT.

This chain links TRBV6-2 or TRBV6-3 with TRBJ2-7; 9 bases line up with TRBD2. Looked up from germline, CDR1 is MNHEY and CDR2 is SVGEGT. The CDR3 is 14 amino acids. V lost 5 bases to trimming and J lost 0 bases; unmatched junction nucleotides: 2. CDR3 region: CASSAGGSSYEQYF. CDR3 bases: TGTGCCAGCAGTGCGGGGGGGAGCTCCTACGAGCAGTACTTC.